These T cell receptor beta chains were read from a single sample in a study of blood T cell repertoires in COVID-19. The assay was immunoSEQ multiplex PCR, and TCRdb's table has in-frame clones only and misses some. The sample contains about 34,000 clones, roughly 80% of which appear only once. Source material: peripheral blood. The receptor set was obtained from a man older than 75 with active or convalescent COVID-19. Each CDR3 is given with its conserved first and last residue. A D gene is named only where the DNA matches it firmly.

v_call,j_call,d_call,cdr3_aa,cdr3_nt
TRBV7-9,TRBJ2-1,NA,CASSRREERGEQFF,TGTGCCAGCAGCCGCCGTGAGGAGCGCGGTGAGCAGTTCTTC
TRBV25-1,TRBJ2-5,TRBD1,CASSETGGVETQYF,TGTGCCAGCAGTGAGACAGGGGGGGTAGAGACCCAGTACTTC
TRBV11-2,TRBJ2-2,TRBD2,CASSTSSGSSGELFF,TGTGCCAGCAGCACCAGTAGCGGGAGTTCCGGGGAGCTGTTTTTT
TRBV6-6,TRBJ2-2,NA,CASSYGGDTGELFF,TGTGCCAGCAGTTATGGCGGGGACACCGGGGAGCTGTTTTTT
TRBV6-2/TRBV6-3,TRBJ2-2,NA,CASSFTVTGELFF,TGTGCCAGCAGTTTTACAGTCACCGGGGAGCTGTTTTTT
TRBV28,TRBJ2-1,TRBD2,CASSLRSGTYNEQFF,TGTGCCAGCAGCTTGAGGAGCGGGACCTACAATGAGCAGTTCTTC
TRBV6-5,TRBJ1-1,TRBD1,CASSTQGTGGTEAFF,TGTGCCAGTTCGACTCAGGGGACAGGGGGGACTGAAGCTTTCTTT
TRBV29-1,TRBJ2-5,NA,CSVSGLDFGGAQYF,TGCAGCGTCTCGGGACTCGACTTCGGAGGCGCCCAGTACTTC
TRBV7-2,TRBJ1-5,TRBD1,CASSPGQGAYQPQHF,TGTGCCAGCAGCCCAGGACAGGGGGCCTATCAGCCCCAGCATTTT
TRBV5-1,TRBJ2-1,TRBD2,CASTSTSATYNEQFF,TGCGCCAGCACCTCGACTAGCGCTACCTACAATGAGCAGTTCTTC
TRBV5-4,TRBJ2-1,TRBD2,CASSSPGLASNEQFF,TGTGCCAGCAGCTCACCGGGACTAGCGTCCAATGAGCAGTTCTTC
TRBV5-4,TRBJ2-5,TRBD1,CASSQQGGQETQYF,TGTGCCAGCAGCCAACAGGGGGGCCAAGAGACCCAGTACTTC
TRBV9,TRBJ2-1,TRBD1,CASSTRQGVDNEQFF,TGTGCCAGCAGCACCAGACAGGGGGTGGACAATGAGCAGTTCTTC
TRBV6-6,TRBJ2-1,NA,CASQQQGGNEQFF,TGTGCCAGCCAGCAACAGGGCGGCAATGAGCAGTTCTTC